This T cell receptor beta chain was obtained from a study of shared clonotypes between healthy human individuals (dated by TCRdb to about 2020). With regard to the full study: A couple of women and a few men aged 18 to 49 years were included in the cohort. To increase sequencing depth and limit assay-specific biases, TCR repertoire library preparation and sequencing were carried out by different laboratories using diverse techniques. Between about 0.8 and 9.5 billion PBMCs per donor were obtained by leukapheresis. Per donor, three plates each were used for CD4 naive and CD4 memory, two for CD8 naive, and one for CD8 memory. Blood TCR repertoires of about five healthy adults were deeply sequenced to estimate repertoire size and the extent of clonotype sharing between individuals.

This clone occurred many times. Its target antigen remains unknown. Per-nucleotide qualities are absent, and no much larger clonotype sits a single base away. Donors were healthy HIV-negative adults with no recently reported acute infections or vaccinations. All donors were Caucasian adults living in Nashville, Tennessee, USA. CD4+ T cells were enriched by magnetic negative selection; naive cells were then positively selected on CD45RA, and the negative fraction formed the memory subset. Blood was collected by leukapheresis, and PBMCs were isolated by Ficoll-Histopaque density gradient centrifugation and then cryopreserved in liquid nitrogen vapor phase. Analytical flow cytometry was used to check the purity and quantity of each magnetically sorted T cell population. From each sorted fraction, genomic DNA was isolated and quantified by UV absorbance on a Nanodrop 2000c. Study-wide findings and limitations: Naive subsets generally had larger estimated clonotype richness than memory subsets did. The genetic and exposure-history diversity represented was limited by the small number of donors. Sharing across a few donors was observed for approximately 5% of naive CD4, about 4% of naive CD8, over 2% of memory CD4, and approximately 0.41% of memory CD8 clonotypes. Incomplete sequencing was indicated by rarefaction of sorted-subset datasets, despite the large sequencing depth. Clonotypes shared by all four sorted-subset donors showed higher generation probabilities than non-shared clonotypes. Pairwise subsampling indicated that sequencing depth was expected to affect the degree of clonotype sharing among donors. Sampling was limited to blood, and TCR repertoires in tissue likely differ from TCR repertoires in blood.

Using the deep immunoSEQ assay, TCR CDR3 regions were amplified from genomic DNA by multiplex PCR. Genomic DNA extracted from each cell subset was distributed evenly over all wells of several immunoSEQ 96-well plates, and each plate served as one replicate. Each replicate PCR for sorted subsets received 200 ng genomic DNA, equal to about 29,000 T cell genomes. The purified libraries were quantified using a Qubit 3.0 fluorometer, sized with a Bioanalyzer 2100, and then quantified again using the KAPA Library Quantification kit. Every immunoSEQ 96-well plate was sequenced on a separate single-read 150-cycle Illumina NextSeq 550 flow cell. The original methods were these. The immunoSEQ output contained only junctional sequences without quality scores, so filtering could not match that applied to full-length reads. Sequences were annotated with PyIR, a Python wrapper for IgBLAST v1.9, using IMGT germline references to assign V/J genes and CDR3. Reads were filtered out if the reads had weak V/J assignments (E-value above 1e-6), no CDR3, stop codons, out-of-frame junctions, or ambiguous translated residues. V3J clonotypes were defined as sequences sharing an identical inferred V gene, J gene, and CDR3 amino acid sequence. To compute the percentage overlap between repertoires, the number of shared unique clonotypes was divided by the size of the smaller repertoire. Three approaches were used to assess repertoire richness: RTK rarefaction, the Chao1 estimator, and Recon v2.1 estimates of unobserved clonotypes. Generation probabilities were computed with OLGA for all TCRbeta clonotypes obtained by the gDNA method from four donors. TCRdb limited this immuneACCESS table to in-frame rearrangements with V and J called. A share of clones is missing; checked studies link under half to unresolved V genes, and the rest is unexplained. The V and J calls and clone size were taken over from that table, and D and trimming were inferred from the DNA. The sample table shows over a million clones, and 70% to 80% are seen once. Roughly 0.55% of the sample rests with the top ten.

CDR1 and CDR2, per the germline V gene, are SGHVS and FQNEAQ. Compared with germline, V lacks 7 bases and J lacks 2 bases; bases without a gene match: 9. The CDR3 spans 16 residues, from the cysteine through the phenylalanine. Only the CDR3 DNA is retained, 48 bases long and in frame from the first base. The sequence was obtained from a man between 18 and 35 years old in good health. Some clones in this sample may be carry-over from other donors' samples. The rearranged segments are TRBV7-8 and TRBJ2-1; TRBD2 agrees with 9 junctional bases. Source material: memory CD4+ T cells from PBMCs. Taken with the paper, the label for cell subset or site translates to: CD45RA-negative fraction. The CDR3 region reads CASNIGTSRTYNEQFF. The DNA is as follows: TGTGCCAGCAACATCGGGACTAGCAGAACCTACAATGAGCAGTTCTTC.